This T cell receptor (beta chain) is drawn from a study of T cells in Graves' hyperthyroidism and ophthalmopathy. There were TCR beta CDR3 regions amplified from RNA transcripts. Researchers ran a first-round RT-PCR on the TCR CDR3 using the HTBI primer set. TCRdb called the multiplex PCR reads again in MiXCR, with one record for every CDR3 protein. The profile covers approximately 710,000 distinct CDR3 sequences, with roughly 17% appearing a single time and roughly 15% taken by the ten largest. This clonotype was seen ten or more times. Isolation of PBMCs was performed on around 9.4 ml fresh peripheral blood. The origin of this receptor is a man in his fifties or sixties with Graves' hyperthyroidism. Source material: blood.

CDR3 nucleotides: TGTGCCAGCAGTCCCCGGACTGGGAAAAACATTCAGTACTTC. Residues: CASSPRTGKNIQYF. The chain joins TRBV28 to TRBJ2-4, with D tentatively TRBD2 (5 bases). The germline CDR1 and CDR2 sequences are MDHEN and SYDVKM. V was clipped by 5 bases and J by 4 bases, with 12 bases between them. The CDR3 sequence is 14 residues long.